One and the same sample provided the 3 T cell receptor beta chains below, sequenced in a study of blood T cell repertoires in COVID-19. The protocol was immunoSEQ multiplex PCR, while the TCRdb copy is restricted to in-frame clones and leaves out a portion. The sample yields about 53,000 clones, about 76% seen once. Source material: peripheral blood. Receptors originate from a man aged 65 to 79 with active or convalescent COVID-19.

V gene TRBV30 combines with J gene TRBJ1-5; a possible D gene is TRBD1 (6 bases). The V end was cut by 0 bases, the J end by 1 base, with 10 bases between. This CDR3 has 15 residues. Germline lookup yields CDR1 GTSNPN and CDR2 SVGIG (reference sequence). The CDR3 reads CAWSVKGGSNQPQHF. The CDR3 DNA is TGTGCCTGGAGTGTAAAGGGGGGGAGCAATCAGCCCCAGCATTTT.

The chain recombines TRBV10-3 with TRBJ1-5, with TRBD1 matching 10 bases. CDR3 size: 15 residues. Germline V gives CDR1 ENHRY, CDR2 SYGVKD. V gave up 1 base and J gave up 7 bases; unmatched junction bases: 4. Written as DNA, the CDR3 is TGTGCCATCAGTGAGTTCGGGACAGGGGAACAGCCCCAGCATTTT. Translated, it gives CAISEFGTGEQPQHF.

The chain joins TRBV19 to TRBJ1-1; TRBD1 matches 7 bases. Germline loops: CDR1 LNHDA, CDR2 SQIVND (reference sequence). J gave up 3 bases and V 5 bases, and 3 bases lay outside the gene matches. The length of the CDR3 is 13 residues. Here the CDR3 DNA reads TGTGCCAGTAGTTTGGGGACAGACACTGAAGCTTTCTTT. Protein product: CASSLGTDTEAFF.